This record looks at one T cell receptor (beta chain) sequence and its context. The sample contains more than one DNA sequence encoding this CDR3. CDR1 is MGHRA, CDR2 YSYEKL, per germline. V lost 5 bases and J lost 4; bases outside the gene matches: 3. This CDR3 comprises 16 residues. This sample is drawn from a study of beta chain features in type 1 diabetes. Sequencing targeted expressed TCRB transcripts, as all isolated RNA had been reverse transcribed. Data came from immunoSEQ multiplex PCR; TCRdb stores just in-frame clones and leaves some out. The sample includes almost 350,000 clones, roughly 21% of them seen just once.

This clonotype was obtained from a woman under 30 in good health. The source material was naive CD4+ T cells from blood. V and J are TRBV4-1 and TRBJ2-2, with 14 positions matching TRBD2. CDR3 DNA sequence: TGCGCCAGCAGCAGGGGACTAGCGGGAGTCACCGGGGAGCTGTTTTTT. This gives the protein CASSRGLAGVTGELFF.